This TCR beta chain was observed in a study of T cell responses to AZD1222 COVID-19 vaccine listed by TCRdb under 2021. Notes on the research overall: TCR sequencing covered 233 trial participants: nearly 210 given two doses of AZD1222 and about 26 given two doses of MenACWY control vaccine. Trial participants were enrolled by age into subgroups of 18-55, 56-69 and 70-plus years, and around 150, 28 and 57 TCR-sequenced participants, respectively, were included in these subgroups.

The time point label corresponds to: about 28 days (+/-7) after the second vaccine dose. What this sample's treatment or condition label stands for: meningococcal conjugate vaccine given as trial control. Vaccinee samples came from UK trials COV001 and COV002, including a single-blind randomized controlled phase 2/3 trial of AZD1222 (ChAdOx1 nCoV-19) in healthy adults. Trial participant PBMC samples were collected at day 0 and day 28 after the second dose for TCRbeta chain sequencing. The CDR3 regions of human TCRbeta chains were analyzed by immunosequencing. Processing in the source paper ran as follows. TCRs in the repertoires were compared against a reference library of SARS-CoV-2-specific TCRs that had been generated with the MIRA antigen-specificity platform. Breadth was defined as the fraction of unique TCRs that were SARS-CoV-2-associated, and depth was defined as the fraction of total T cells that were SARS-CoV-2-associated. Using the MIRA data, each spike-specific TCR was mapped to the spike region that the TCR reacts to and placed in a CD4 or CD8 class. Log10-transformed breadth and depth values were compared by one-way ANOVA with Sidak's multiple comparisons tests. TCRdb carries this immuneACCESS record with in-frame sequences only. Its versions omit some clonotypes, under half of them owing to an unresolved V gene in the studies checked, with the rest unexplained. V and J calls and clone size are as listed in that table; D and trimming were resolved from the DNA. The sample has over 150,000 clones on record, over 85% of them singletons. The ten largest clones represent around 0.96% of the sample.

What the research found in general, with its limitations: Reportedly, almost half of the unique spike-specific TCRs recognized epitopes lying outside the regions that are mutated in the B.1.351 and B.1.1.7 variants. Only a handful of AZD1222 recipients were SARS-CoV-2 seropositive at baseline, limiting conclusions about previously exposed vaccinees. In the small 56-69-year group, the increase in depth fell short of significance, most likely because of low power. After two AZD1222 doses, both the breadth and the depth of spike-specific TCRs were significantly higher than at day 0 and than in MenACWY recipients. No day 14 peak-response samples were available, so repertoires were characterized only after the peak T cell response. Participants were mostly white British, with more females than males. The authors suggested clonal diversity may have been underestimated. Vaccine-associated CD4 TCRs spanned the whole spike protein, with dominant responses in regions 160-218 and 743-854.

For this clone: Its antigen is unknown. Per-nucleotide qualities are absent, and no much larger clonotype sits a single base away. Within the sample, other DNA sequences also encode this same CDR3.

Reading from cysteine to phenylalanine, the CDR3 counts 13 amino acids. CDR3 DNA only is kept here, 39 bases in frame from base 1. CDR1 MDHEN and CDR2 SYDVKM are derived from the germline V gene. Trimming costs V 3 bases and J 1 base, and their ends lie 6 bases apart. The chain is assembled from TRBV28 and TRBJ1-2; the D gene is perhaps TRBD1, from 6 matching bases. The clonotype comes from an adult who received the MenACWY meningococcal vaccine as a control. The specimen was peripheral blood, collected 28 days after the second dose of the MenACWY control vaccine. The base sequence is TGTGCCAGCAGTTTGGACAGTAACTATGGCTACACCTTC. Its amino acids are CASSLDSNYGYTF.